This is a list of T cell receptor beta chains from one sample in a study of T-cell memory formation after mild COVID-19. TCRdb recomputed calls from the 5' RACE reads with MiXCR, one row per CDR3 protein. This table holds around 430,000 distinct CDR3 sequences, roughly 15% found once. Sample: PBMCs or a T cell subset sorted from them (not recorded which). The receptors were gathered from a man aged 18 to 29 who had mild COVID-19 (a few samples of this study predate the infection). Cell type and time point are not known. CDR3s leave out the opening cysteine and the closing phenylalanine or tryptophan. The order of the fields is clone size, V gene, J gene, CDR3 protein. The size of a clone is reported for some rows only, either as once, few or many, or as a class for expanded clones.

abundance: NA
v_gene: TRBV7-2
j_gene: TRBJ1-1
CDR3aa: ASSTTYGLAAF

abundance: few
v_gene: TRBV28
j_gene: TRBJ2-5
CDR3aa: ASSLGSGGASRY

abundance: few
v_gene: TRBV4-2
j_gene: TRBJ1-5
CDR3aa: ASSQGAGAGNSNQPQH

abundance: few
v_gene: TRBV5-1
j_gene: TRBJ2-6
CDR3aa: ASSQPSSGANVLT

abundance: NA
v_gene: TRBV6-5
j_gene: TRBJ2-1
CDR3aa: ASSLDYTYNEQF

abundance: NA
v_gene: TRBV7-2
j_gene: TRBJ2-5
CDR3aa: ASSQPGLATETQY

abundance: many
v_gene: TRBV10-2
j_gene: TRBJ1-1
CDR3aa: ASSDAGLTEAF

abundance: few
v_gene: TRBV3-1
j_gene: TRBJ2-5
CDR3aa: ASSQGSGGETQY

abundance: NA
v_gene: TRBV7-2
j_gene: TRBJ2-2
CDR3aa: ASSLRQYTGELF

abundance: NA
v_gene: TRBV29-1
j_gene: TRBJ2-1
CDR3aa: SVEVATYNEQF

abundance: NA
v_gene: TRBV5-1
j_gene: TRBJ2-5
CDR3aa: ASSGQGLAETQY

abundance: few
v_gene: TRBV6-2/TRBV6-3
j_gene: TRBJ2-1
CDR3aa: ASSYAPTSGGYEQF

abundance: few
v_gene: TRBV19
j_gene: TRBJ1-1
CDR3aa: ASSILGGFTEAF

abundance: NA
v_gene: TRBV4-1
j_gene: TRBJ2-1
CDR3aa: ASSQGRVGEQF

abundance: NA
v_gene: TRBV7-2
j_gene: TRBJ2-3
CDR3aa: ASSFGTGGDTDTQY

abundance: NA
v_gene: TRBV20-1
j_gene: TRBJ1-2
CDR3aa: SARDRREGGDKGYT

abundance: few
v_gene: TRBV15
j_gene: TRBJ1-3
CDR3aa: ATRTIRQGGSSGNTIY

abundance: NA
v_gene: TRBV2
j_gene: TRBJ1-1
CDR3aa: ADNRGTNAEAF

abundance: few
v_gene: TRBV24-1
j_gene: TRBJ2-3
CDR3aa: ATSDSGLAGEGDTQY

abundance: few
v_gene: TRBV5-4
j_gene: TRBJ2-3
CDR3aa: ASGADTQY

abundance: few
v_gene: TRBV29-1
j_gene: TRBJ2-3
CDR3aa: SVEYALENLQY

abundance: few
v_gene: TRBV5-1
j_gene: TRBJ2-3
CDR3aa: ASSLRGSGDTQY

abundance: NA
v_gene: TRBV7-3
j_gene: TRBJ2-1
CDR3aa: ASSSPRVGTSSHEQF

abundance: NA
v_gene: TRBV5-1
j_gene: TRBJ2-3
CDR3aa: ASSGPSTDTQY

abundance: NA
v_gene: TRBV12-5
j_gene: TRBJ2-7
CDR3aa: ASGLATTDRAWQY

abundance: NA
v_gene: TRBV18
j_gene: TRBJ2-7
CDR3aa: ASSPGTGIVNEQY

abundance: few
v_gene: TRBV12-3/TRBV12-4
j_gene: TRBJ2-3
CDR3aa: ASSPDQGTDTQY

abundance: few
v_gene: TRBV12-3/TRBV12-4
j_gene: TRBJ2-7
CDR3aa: ASSRSLAGGREQY

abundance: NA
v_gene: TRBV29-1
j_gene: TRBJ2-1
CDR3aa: SVDINEQF

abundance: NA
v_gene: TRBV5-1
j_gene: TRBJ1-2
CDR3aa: ASSREGGDYGYT

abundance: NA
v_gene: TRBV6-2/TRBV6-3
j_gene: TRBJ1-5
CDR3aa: ASSSSGGNQPQH

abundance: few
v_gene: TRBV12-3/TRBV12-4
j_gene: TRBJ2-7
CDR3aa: ASSLQLYPYEQY

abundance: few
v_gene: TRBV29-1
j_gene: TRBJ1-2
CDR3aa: SVENFSEGFRGYT